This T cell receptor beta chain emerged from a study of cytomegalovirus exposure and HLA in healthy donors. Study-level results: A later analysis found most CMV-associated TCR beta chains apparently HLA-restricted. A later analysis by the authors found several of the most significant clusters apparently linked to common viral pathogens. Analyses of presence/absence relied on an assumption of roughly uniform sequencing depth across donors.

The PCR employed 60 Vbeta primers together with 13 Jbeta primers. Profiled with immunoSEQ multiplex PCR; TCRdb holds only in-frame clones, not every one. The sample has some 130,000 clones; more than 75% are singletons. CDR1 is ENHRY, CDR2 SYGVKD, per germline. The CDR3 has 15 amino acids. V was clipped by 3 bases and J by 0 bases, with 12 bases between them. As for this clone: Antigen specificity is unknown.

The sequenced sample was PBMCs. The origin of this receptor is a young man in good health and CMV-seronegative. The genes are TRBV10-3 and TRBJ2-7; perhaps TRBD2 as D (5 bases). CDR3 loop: CAISDGGLSSYEQYF. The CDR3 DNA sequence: TGTGCCATCAGTGACGGCGGGCTGAGCTCCTACGAGCAGTACTTC.